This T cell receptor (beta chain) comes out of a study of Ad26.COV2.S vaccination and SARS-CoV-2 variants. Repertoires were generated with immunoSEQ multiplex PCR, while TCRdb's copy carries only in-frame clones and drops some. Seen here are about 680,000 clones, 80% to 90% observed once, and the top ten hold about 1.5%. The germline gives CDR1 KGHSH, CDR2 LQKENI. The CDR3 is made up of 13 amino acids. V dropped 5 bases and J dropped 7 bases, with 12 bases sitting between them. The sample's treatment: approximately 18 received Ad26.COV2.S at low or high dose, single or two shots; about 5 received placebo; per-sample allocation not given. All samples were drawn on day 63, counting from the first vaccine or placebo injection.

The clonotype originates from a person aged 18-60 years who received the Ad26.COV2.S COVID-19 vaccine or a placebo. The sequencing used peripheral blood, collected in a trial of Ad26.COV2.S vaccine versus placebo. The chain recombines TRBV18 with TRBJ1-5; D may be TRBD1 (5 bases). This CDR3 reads CASSTGVGQPQHF. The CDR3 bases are TGTGCCAGCTCAACGGGGGTAGGACAGCCCCAGCATTTT.